These 8 T cell receptor beta chains share one sample of origin, sequenced in a study of blood T cell repertoires in COVID-19. Produced via immunoSEQ multiplex PCR; TCRdb's table is partial and in-frame only. This table holds roughly 97,000 clones, roughly 79% found once. Source material: peripheral blood. All receptors come from a man aged 65 to 85 with acute or convalescent COVID-19.

The rearrangement uses TRBV19 and TRBJ1-6; 8 bases map to TRBD1. The CDR3 sequence is 17 residues long. Germline loops: CDR1 LNHDA, CDR2 SQIVND (reference sequence). Trimming at V came to 8 bases and at J to 1 base, leaving 10 bases not matched to a gene. The CDR3 loop reads CASGQDRQGSYNSPLHF. The CDR3 bases are TGTGCCAGTGGCCAGGACAGACAGGGGTCCTATAATTCACCCCTCCACTTT.

The gene calls are TRBV7-8 and TRBJ2-5; D remains ambiguous. This CDR3 has 13 residues. From germline, CDR1 is SGHVS and CDR2 FQNEAQ. V lost 2 bases, J lost 5 bases, and 9 bases lay in between. CDR3 sequence: CASSLIAPETQYF. CDR3 bases: TGTGCCAGCAGCTTAATAGCTCCTGAGACCCAGTACTTC.

The DNA of the CDR3 is TGTGCCAGCAGCTTAGGTGCGGGGCCGGAGACCCAGTACTTC. It yields the protein CASSLGAGPETQYF. J is TRBJ2-5 and V is TRBV7-9, with D possibly matching TRBD2 (6 bases). The CDR3 consists of 14 residues. Trimming took 1 base from V and 5 from J, leaving 11 bases between them. Germline V gene lookup returns CDR1 SEHNR and CDR2 FQNEAQ (reference sequence). The entire variable domain, with the rest obtained from reference TRBV7-9 and TRBJ2-5, is as follows: DTGVSQNPRHKITKRGQNVTFRCDPISEHNRLYWYRQTLGQGPEFLTYFQNEAQLEKSRLLSDRFSAERPKGSFSTLEIQRTEQGDSAMYLCASSLGAGPETQYFGPGTRLLVL.

V gene TRBV5-1 combines with J gene TRBJ2-1, with 13 bases that match TRBD2. Germline-derived CDR1 and CDR2 are SGHRS and YFSETQ. Trimming removed 4 bases from V and 8 bases from J; junction bases left unmatched: 6. The CDR3 totals 15 residues. The CDR3 DNA is TGCGCCAGCAGCACCCGGACTAGCGGGAGAGATGAGCAGTTCTTC. Protein: CASSTRTSGRDEQFF.

The chain combines TRBV7-9 with TRBJ2-3, with a tentative D call TRBD1 (5 bases). Germline V gene sequence: CDR1 SEHNR, CDR2 FQNEAQ (reference sequence). V was trimmed by 3 bases and J by 2 bases, leaving 12 bases between them. CDR3 size: 15 residues. The CDR3 DNA reads TGTGCCAGCAGCTTTAGGGGCAGCTACACAGATACGCAGTATTTT. This encodes CASSFRGSYTDTQYF.

CDR3 nucleotide sequence: TGTGCTGTCACAACCGGCCTAGCGGGGGGTTACAATGAGCAGTTCTTC. Translation: CAVTTGLAGGYNEQFF. The V gene is TRBV30, the J gene TRBJ2-1; 11 nucleotides match TRBD2. This CDR3 is 16 amino acids long. Germline loops: CDR1 GTSNPN, CDR2 SVGIG (reference sequence). Together with reference TRBV30 and TRBJ2-1, the CDR3 gives the full variable domain: SQTIHQWPATLVQPVGSPLSLECTVEGTSNPNLYWYRQAAGRGLQLLFYSVGIGQISSEVPQNLSASRPQDRQFILSSKKLLLSDSGFYLCAVTTGLAGGYNEQFFGPGTRLTVL.

This chain joins TRBV18 and TRBJ1-1; TRBD1 might be the D (6 bases). Per germline, CDR1 KGHSH and CDR2 LQKENI. The CDR3 length is 18 residues. Trimming cost V 2 bases and J 2 bases, with 21 bases left between them. The CDR3 is CASSPTDIVGTRNTEAFF. The CDR3 DNA is TGTGCCAGCTCACCAACAGACATTGTGGGGACAAGAAACACTGAAGCTTTCTTT.

The V and J genes are TRBV28 and TRBJ1-4, with 7 bases that match TRBD1. Germline V gene data show CDR1 as MDHEN and CDR2 as SYDVKM. This CDR3 is 15 amino acids long. After removal of 6 bases from V and 4 bases from J, the junction contained 8 bases not matched to a gene. The CDR3 DNA is TGTGCCAGCAGGCCCCAGGGGGGAGTTAATGAAAAACTGTTTTTT. It yields the protein CASRPQGGVNEKLFF.